This record concerns one T cell receptor beta chain sequence. Described treatment: randomized to nivolumab then ipilimumab (arm A) or the reverse (arm B). DNA-damaging chemotherapy had not been given to any patient beforehand. From thawed PBMCs, live CD3+CD8+ cells negative for CD19 and CD56 were sorted. The length of the CDR3 is 19 residues. The V gene end was trimmed by 6 bases and the J gene end by 2 bases; junction bases not matched to a gene: 14. In germline, CDR1 is SGDLS, CDR2 YYNGEE. Produced via immunoSEQ multiplex PCR; TCRdb's table is partial and in-frame only. The data contain around 18,000 clones, around 74% of them singletons. The sample belongs to a study of sequential checkpoint blockade in melanoma. Study as a whole: Each arm's sequence ended with maintenance nivolumab.

This chain uses TRBV9 with TRBJ2-3, with 14 bases fitting TRBD2. This sample comprised CD8+ T cells sorted from blood (inferred from file names), obtained from a patient given nivolumab and ipilimumab in sequence. The receptor was derived from a human donor with melanoma. CDR3 DNA: TGTGCCAGCAACACTCCGGGACTAGCGGGAGCCCTTATCACAGATACGCAGTATTTT. Translated, it gives CASNTPGLAGALITDTQYF.